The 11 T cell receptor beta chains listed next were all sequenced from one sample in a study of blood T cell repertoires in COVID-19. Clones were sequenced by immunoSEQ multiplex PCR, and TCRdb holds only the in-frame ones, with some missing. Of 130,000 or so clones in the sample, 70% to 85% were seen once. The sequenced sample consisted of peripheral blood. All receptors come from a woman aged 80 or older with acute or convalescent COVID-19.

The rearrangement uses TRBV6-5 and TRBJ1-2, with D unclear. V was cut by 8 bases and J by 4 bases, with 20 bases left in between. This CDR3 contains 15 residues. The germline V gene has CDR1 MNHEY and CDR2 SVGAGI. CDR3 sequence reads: CASDTSPGNIYGYTF. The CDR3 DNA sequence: TGTGCCAGCGATACATCGCCGGGAAACATCTATGGCTACACCTTC.

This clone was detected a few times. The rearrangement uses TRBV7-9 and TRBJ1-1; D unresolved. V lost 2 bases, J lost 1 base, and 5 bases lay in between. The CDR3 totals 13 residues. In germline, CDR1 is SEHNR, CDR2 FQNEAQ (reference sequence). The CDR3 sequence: CASSLQENTEAFF. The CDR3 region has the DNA TGTGCCAGCAGCTTACAGGAGAACACTGAAGCTTTCTTT.

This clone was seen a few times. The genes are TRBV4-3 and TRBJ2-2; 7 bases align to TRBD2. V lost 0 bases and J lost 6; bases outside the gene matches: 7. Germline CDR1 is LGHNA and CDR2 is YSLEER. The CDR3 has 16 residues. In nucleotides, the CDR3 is TGCGCCAGCAGCCAAGATCTGAGGGGAGGGGCCGGGGAGCTGTTTTTT. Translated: CASSQDLRGGAGELFF.

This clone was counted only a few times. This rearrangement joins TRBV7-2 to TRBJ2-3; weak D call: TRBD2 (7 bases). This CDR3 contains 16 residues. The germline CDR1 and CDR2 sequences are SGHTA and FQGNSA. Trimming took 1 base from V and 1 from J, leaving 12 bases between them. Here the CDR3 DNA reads TGTGCCAGCAGCTTAGGGTGGGGGGGCGGCACAGATACGCAGTATTTT. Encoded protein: CASSLGWGGGTDTQYF.

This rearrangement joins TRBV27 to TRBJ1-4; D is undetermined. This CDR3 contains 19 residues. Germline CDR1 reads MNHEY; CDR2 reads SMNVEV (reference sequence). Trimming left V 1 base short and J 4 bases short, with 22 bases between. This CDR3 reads CASSLYMPLSEGLNEKLFF. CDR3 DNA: TGTGCCAGCAGTTTATATATGCCCCTCTCGGAGGGTCTTAATGAAAAACTGTTTTTT.

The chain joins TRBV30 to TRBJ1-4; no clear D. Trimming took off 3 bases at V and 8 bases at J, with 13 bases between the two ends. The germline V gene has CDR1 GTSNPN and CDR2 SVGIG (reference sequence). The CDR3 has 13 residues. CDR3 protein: CAWRGGGVEKLFF. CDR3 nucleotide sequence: TGTGCCTGGAGGGGAGGTGGCGTAGAAAAACTGTTTTTT.

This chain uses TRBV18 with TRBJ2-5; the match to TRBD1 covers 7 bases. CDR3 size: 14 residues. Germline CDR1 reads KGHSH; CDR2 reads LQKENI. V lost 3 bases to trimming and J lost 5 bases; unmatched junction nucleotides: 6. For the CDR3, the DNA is TGTGCCAGCTCACCGACAGGGCTCGGGGAGACCCAGTACTTC. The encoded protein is CASSPTGLGETQYF.

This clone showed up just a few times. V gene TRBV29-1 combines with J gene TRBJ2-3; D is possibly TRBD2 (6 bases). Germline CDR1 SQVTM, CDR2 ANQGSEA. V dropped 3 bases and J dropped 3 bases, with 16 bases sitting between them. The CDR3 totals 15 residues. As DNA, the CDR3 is TGCAGCGTTGAGGATGCGGGGAAGGCGACAGATACGCAGTATTTT. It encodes CSVEDAGKATDTQYF.

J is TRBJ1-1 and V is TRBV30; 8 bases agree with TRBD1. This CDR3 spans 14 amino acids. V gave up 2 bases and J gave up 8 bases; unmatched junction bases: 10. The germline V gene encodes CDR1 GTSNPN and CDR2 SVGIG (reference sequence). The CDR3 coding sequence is TGTGCCTGGAGTCCGGGACAGGTGCCATTCGAAGCTTTCTTT. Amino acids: CAWSPGQVPFEAFF.

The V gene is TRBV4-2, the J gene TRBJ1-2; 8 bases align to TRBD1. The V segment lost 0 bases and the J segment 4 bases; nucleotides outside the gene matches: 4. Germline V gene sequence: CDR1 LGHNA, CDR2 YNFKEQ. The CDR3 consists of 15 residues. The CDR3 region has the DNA TGTGCCAGCAGCCAAGATTCAGGGGGCACCTATGGCTACACCTTC. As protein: CASSQDSGGTYGYTF.

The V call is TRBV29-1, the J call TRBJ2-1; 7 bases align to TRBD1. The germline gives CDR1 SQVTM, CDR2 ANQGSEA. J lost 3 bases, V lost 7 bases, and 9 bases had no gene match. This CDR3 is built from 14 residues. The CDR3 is CSATGTVGYNEQFF. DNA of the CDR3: TGCAGCGCCACGGGGACAGTCGGCTACAATGAGCAGTTCTTC.